The clone carrying this T cell receptor beta chain occurred a few times. Its cognate antigen is unknown. Assembly of TCR beta libraries relied on iRepertoire HTBI primers together with Arm-PCR of CDR3 regions. Original processing methods: Gene usage covered 62 TRBV and roughly 13 TRBJ segments. TCRdb passed the multiplex PCR reads through MiXCR, listing each CDR3 protein once. TCRdb, rather than the study authors, made the V and J calls. The repertoire has approximately 400,000 distinct CDR3 sequences, 20% to 25% of them found once; the top ten carry about 29%. Time point noted: persistent/refractory GD, antithyroid drugs over 5 years with positive TRAb. PBMCs provided the RNA from which the TCR library was made. Recruitment took place at an endocrinology department in Xi'an, China. As collected, the peripheral blood samples measured roughly 10 milliliters each and went into EDTA tubes. This entry belongs to a study of regulatory T cells in long-lasting Graves disease. Study-wide results and limits: The study found TRBV28, TRBJ1-2 and TRBJ2-5 favored in persistent disease.

The germline V gene has CDR1 MNHNS and CDR2 SASEGT. The CDR3 length is 14 residues. J lost 3 bases, V lost 5 bases, and 6 bases had no gene match. The chain uses TRBV6-1 and TRBJ2-7, with 8 bases lining up with TRBD1. This TCR was sampled from a woman in her thirties or forties with Graves disease. Here the sequenced sample was peripheral blood mononuclear cells (PBMCs), taken when the disease was refractory, from a patient treated with antithyroid drugs. This CDR3 reads CASSPPQGGYEQYF. CDR3 nucleotide sequence: TGTGCCAGCAGTCCTCCACAGGGGGGCTACGAGCAGTACTTC.